The 13 T cell receptor beta chains presented below share a single source sample, sequenced in a study of siplizumab effects on memory and regulatory T cells. Some clones are missing from TCRdb's copy, which holds only in-frame ones; the method was immunoSEQ multiplex PCR. The sample holds some 75,000 clones, 90% to 95% seen once. Sequenced material: CD8+ T cells sorted from blood. Receptors originate from a human donor in good health.

This clone was detected only a few times. This sequence joins TRBV13 and TRBJ1-6; D gene ambiguous. The CDR3 length is 12 residues. CDR1 is PRHDT and CDR2 is FYEKMQ in the germline V gene (reference sequence). The V gene lost 7 bases and the J gene lost 7 bases, with 8 bases spanning the gap. CDR3: CASTGSNSPLHF. In DNA, the CDR3 is TGTGCCAGCACGGGATCGAATTCACCCCTCCACTTT.

In regard to this clone: Distinct nucleotide sequences in the sample also encode this CDR3. V usage is TRBV5-4 and J usage is TRBJ2-3; the match to TRBD2 covers 10 bases. This CDR3 has 14 residues. V trimming: 6 bases; J trimming: 5 bases; junction bases outside the gene matches: 6. Germline V gene lookup returns CDR1 SGHNT and CDR2 YYREEE (reference sequence). The CDR3 DNA sequence: TGTGCCAGCACCTTTAGCGGGGGGCTAGATACGCAGTATTTT. This sequence encodes CASTFSGGLDTQYF.

The rearrangement uses TRBV27 and TRBJ2-7; D remains unclear. Germline V lookup: CDR1 MNHEY, CDR2 SMNVEV (reference sequence). V was pared by 5 bases and J by 3 bases, with 14 bases between. The CDR3 loop spans 14 amino acids. The CDR3: CASSPVRLHYEQYF. The CDR3 DNA is TGTGCCAGCAGTCCTGTACGCCTCCACTACGAGCAGTACTTC.

V usage is TRBV5-1 and J usage is TRBJ1-1; D unresolved. Germline values: CDR1 SGHRS, CDR2 YFSETQ. Between the trimmed V and J ends, which lost 4 bases and 1 base, there was a span of 8 bases. The CDR3 is made up of 13 amino acids. CDR3 residues: CASSQDRNTEAFF. CDR3 in DNA: TGCGCCAGCAGCCAGGACCGGAACACTGAAGCTTTCTTT.

The V and J genes are TRBV28 and TRBJ2-3, with 8 bases matching TRBD2. This CDR3 contains 15 residues. The V gene's germline CDR1 is MDHEN and CDR2 SYDVKM. Losses at the gene ends were 4 bases for V and 2 bases for J; bases not matched to a gene: 5. The CDR3 spells CASSSIAGSTDTQYF. In nucleotides, the CDR3 is TGTGCCAGCAGTTCGATAGCGGGATCCACAGATACGCAGTATTTT.

This chain joins TRBV29-1 and TRBJ1-2; D may be TRBD1 (5 bases). V lost 3 bases to trimming and J lost 7 bases, with 15 bases between them. The CDR3 sequence is 13 residues long. CDR1 and CDR2 (germline): SQVTM, ANQGSEA. CDR3 loop: CSVDPGTVFGYTF. Written as DNA, the CDR3 is TGCAGCGTTGACCCCGGGACGGTCTTTGGCTACACCTTC.

V gene TRBV6-4 combines with J gene TRBJ1-5; no definite D call. The germline V gene encodes CDR1 MRHNA and CDR2 SNTAGT. This CDR3 is 13 amino acids long. The V end was cut by 0 bases, the J end by 5 bases, with 5 bases between. The CDR3 is CASSDSIDQPQHF. The CDR3 nucleotides are TGTGCCAGCAGTGACTCGATCGATCAGCCCCAGCATTTT.

This clone was seen only once. Other DNA sequences of this sample code for an identical CDR3. This sequence joins TRBV9 and TRBJ2-7; a possible D gene is TRBD1 (6 bases). The germline V gene has CDR1 SGDLS and CDR2 YYNGEE. The V end lost 2 bases, the J end lost 4 bases, and 10 bases lay between the germline ends. The length of the CDR3 is 13 residues. This CDR3 reads CASSVATGYEQYF. CDR3 in DNA: TGTGCCAGCAGCGTTGCGACAGGATACGAGCAGTACTTC. Drawing the rest from reference TRBV9 and TRBJ2-7, the complete variable domain is DSGVTQTPKHLITATGQRVTLRCSPRSGDLSVYWYQQSLDQGLQFLIQYYNGEERAKGNILERFSAQQFPDLHSELNLSSLELGDSALYFCASSVATGYEQYFGPGTRLTVT.

The chain recombines TRBV11-2 with TRBJ2-1; 10 nucleotides line up with TRBD2. Germline V gene sequence: CDR1 SGHAT, CDR2 FQNNGV. This CDR3 has 15 amino acids. V shed 1 base and J 7 bases; nucleotides not matched to a gene: 4. The CDR3 DNA follows: TGTGCCAGCAGCTTAGTACTAGCGGGGCTGAATGAGCAGTTCTTC. This gives the protein CASSLVLAGLNEQFF. The variable domain in full, with the rest retrieved from reference TRBV11-2 and TRBJ2-1, is EAGVAQSPRYKIIEKRQSVAFWCNPISGHATLYWYQQILGQGPKLLIQFQNNGVVDDSQLPKDRFSAERLKGVDSTLKIQPAKLEDSAVYLCASSLVLAGLNEQFFGPGTRLTVL.

V usage is TRBV19 and J usage is TRBJ2-7, with D unclear. CDR1 and CDR2 (germline): LNHDA, SQIVND (reference sequence). Trimming pared 1 base from V and 2 bases from J, leaving 9 bases between. The CDR3 totals 14 residues. CDR3 loop: CASSIAGSPYEQYF. The CDR3 DNA sequence: TGTGCCAGTAGTATAGCGGGCAGCCCCTACGAGCAGTACTTC.

This sequence joins TRBV4-2 and TRBJ1-1; TRBD1 is a possible D gene (6 bases). Trimming shortened V by 1 base and J by 6 bases, and 12 bases separated the two germline ends. Germline V lookup: CDR1 LGHNA, CDR2 YNFKEQ. The CDR3 is made up of 14 amino acids. This CDR3 is CASSQGGGGSEAFF. For the CDR3, the DNA is TGTGCCAGCAGCCAAGGAGGGGGGGGGTCTGAAGCTTTCTTT.

A word on this clone: The sample holds other DNA sequences that translate to the same CDR3. The chain carries TRBV7-6 and TRBJ2-1, with D possibly matching TRBD1 (5 bases). CDR3 size: 12 residues. The germline V and J ends were trimmed by 5 bases and 5 bases, with 7 bases remaining between them. In germline, CDR1 is SGHVS, CDR2 FNYEAQ. Written as DNA, the CDR3 is TGTGCCAGCAGCCTGACAGACAATGAGCAGTTCTTC. Protein: CASSLTDNEQFF.

V usage is TRBV29-1 and J usage is TRBJ2-1, with D possibly TRBD2 on 6 matching bases. Germline CDR1 is SQVTM and CDR2 is ANQGSEA. The CDR3 sequence is 13 residues long. Trimming pared 4 bases from V and 4 bases from J, leaving 11 bases between. The CDR3 DNA follows: TGCAGCGTTGTCGGGGGTCGGTACAATGAGCAGTTCTTC. It encodes CSVVGGRYNEQFF.